One T cell receptor beta chain is described in this entry. In germline, CDR1 is SEHNR, CDR2 FQNEAQ (reference sequence). The CDR3 sequence is 13 residues long. Trimming took 1 base from V and 8 from J, leaving 11 bases between them. These data originate in a study of cytomegalovirus exposure and HLA in healthy donors. With 60 Vbeta and 13 Jbeta primers, the PCR was carried out. The assay was immunoSEQ multiplex PCR, and TCRdb's table has in-frame clones only and misses some. The sample contains 100,000 to 150,000 clones, about 85% of which appear only once. The sample consisted of PBMCs. The TCR originated in a boy younger than 18 in good health and CMV-seronegative. This chain connects TRBV7-9 to TRBJ1-2; no definite D call. The CDR3 bases are TGTGCCAGCAGCTTAGACGGGGTCGGGGGCTACACCTTC. It codes for CASSLDGVGGYTF.